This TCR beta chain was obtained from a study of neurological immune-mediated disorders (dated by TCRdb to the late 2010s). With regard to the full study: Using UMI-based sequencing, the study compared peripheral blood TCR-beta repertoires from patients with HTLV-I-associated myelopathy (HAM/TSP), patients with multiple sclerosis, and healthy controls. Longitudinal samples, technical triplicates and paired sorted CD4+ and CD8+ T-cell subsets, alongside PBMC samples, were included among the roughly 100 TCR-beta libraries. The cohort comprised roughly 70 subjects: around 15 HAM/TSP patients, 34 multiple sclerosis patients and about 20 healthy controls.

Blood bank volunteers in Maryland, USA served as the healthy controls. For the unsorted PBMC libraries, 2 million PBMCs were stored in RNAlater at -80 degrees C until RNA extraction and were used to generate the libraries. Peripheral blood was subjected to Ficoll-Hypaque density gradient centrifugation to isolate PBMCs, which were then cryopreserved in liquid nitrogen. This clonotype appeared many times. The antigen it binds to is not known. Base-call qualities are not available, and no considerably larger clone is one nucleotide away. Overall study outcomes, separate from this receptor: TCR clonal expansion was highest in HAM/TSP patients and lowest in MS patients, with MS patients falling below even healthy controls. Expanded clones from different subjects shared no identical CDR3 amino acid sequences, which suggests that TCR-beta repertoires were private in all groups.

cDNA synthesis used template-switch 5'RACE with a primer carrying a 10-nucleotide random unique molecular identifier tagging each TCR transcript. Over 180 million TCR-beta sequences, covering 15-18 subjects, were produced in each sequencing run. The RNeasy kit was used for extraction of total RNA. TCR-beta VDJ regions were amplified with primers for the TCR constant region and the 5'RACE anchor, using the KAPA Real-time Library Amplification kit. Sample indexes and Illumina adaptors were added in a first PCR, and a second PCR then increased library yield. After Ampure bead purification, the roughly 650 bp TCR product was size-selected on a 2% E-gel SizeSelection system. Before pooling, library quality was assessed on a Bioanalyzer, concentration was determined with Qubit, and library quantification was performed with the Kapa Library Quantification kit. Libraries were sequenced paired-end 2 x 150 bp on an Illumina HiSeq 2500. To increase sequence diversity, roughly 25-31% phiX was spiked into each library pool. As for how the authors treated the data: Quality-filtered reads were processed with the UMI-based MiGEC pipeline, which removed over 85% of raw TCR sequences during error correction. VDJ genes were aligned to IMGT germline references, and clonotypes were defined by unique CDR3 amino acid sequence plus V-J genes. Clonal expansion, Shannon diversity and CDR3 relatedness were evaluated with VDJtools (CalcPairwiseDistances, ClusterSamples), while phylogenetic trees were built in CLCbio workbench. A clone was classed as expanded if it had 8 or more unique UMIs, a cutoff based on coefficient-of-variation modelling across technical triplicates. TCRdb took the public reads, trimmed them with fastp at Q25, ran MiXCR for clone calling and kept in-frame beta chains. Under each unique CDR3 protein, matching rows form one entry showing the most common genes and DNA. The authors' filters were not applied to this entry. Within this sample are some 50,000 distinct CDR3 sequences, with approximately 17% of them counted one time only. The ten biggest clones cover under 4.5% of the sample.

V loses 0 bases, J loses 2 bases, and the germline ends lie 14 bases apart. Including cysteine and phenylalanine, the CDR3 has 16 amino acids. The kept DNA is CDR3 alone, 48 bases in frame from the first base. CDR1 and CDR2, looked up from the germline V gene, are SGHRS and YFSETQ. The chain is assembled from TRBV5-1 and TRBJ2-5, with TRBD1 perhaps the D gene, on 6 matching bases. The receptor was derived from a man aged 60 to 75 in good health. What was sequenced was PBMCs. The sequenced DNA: TGCGCCAGCAGCTTGGGGGGGCGGAGCCCACAAGAGACCCAGTACTTC. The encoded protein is CASSLGGRSPQETQYF. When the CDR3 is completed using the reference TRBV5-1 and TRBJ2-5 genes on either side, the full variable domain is KAGVTQTPRYLIKTRGQQVTLSCSPISGHRSVSWYQQTPGQGLQFLFEYFSETQRNKGNFPGRFSGRQFSNSRSEMNVSTLELGDSALYLCASSLGGRSPQETQYFGPGTRLLVL.